This entry concerns a single T cell receptor (beta chain). These data are taken from a study of blood T cell repertoires in COVID-19. Across the study: Spain, Italy and the United States supplied samples that represented acute and convalescent COVID-19.

The V gene end was trimmed by 4 bases and the J gene end by 1 base; junction bases not matched to a gene: 1. The CDR3 is 13 residues long. Per germline, CDR1 SGHKS and CDR2 YYEKEE (reference sequence). The data were produced by immunoSEQ multiplex PCR, yet TCRdb's version contains in-frame clones alone and is incomplete. The sample lists more than 55,000 clones; just under 90% were seen once. The receptor's source is a human donor with active COVID-19. The donor label of this sample is uncertain. Sequenced sample: peripheral blood. The rearrangement joins TRBV5-5 to TRBJ2-5, with TRBD1 matching 7 bases. The CDR3 region is CASSRTGQETQYF. In DNA form, the CDR3 reads TGTGCCAGCAGCCGGACAGGCCAAGAGACCCAGTACTTC.